This TCR beta chain originates from a study of blood T cell repertoires in COVID-19. Looking at the study overall: The samples span acute and convalescent COVID-19 from the United States, Italy and Spain. The cDNA or gDNA used as material had been derived from T cells, B-cell-depleted T cells, or PBMCs.

Germline values: CDR1 LGHNA, CDR2 YSLEER. CDR3 size: 14 residues. V dropped 5 bases and J dropped 1; count of bases not matched to a gene: 5. In the original analysis: Counts of nucleated cells, estimated from reference gene primer amplification, were obtained. The method was immunoSEQ multiplex PCR; TCRdb's version includes in-frame clones alone and lacks a portion of them. That table is the source of V, J and clone size, and D and trimming were worked out from the DNA. The repertoire holds over 40,000 clones, under 85% seen once, with 6.5% to 9% in the top ten. Sequenced sample: peripheral blood. The genes are TRBV4-3 and TRBJ2-7, with TRBD1 matching 7 bases. This receptor was identified in a man in his 60s with active COVID-19. The CDR3 here is CASSYGTASYEQYF. The CDR3 coding sequence is TGCGCCAGCAGCTATGGGACAGCTTCCTACGAGCAGTACTTC.